Shown below are 30 T cell receptor beta chains from a single sample sequenced in a study of cytomegalovirus exposure and HLA in healthy donors. With 60 Vbeta and 13 Jbeta primers, the PCR was carried out. Profiling relied on immunoSEQ multiplex PCR, and the TCRdb table lists in-frame clones only, not all of them. The data contain 150,000 or so clones, about 80% of them singletons. Sequenced: PBMCs. The receptors here all came from a woman in her forties or fifties in good health and CMV-seropositive.

V gene TRBV10-3 combines with J gene TRBJ2-4, with 10 bases fitting TRBD2. CDR3 length equals 17 residues. V shed 0 bases, J shed 1 base, and the junction held 3 bases outside the gene matches. Germline V gene data show CDR1 as ENHRY and CDR2 as SYGVKD. CDR3 residues: CAISESGTSAAKNIQYF. The CDR3 DNA sequence: TGTGCCATCAGTGAGTCAGGGACTAGCGCCGCCAAAAACATTCAGTACTTC.

The chain uses TRBV15 and TRBJ1-2; a possible D gene is TRBD1 (6 bases). The V and J ends lost 0 bases and 8 bases respectively, with 16 bases between them. CDR3 length: 15 amino acids. Germline V lookup: CDR1 LNHNV, CDR2 YYDKDF (reference sequence). CDR3 nucleotide sequence: TGTGCCACCAGCAGAGATTATGGGGGCGCGGAGGGCTACACCTTC. This gives the protein CATSRDYGGAEGYTF. The whole variable domain, remainder taken from reference TRBV15 and TRBJ1-2, is DAMVIQNPRYQVTQFGKPVTLSCSQTLNHNVMYWYQQKSSQAPKLLFHYYDKDFNNEADTPDNFQSRRPNTSFCFLDIRSPGLGDTAMYLCATSRDYGGAEGYTFGSGTRLTVV.

The V and J genes are TRBV5-1 and TRBJ2-3; TRBD2 aligns across 8 bases. After removal of 0 bases from V and 5 bases from J, the junction contained 5 bases not matched to a gene. The CDR3 length is 15 residues. CDR1 and CDR2 (germline): SGHRS, YFSETQ. The CDR3 DNA reads TGCGCCAGCAGCTTGGCAACGGGGGGGAGAGATACGCAGTATTTT. The encoded protein is CASSLATGGRDTQYF.

The rearrangement joins TRBV18 to TRBJ2-3; TRBD2 is a possible D gene (6 bases). CDR1 is KGHSH and CDR2 is LQKENI in the germline V gene. The CDR3 contains 15 residues. Trimming removed 2 bases at V and 1 base at J, with 10 bases between. The CDR3 DNA sequence: TGTGCCAGCTCACCATCCGGGGGACGCACAGATACGCAGTATTTT. This translates into CASSPSGGRTDTQYF.

The chain links TRBV7-2 to TRBJ2-4; 7 positions agree with TRBD2. CDR3 length: 13 residues. Germline CDR1 is SGHTA and CDR2 is FQGNSA. With 1 base clipped from V and 7 bases from J, the junction kept 1 base outside the gene matches. The CDR3 DNA sequence: TGTGCCAGCAGCTTAGAGGGAGGGAACATTCAGTACTTC. It encodes CASSLEGGNIQYF.

The chain joins TRBV19 to TRBJ1-5; D may be TRBD1 (5 bases). Germline V CDR1 and CDR2: LNHDA, SQIVND (reference sequence). V lost 0 bases to trimming and J lost 4 bases, with 13 bases between them. The CDR3 spans 16 residues. CDR3 loop: CASSIDGGAINQPQHF. The CDR3 DNA reads as TGTGCCAGTAGTATAGACGGAGGGGCGATAAATCAGCCCCAGCATTTT.

This clone was observed a handful of times. The chain employs TRBV4-2 and TRBJ1-1; D possibly corresponds to TRBD1 (5 bases). Per germline, CDR1 LGHNA and CDR2 YNFKEQ. The CDR3 has 15 residues. V was cut by 0 bases and J by 4 bases, with 12 bases left in between. The CDR3 coding sequence is TGTGCCAGCAGCCAAGAAGGCAGGGAGGGCACTGAAGCTTTCTTT. Its protein product is CASSQEGREGTEAFF.

The chain joins TRBV29-1 to TRBJ2-1; 13 nucleotides align to TRBD2. V lost 6 bases and J lost 5; bases outside the gene matches: 4. The CDR3 length is 14 residues. Germline values: CDR1 SQVTM, CDR2 ANQGSEA. This CDR3 is CSVGTSGAHNEQFF. The CDR3 DNA sequence: TGCAGCGTGGGGACTAGCGGGGCCCACAATGAGCAGTTCTTC.

This clone was seen a few times. The chain uses TRBV10-3 and TRBJ1-2, with D hard to call. The CDR3 has 13 amino acids. From germline, CDR1 is ENHRY and CDR2 SYGVKD. Trimming stripped 0 bases from V and 8 bases from J, with 10 bases between. The CDR3 loop is CAISESRFGGYTF. For the CDR3, the DNA is TGTGCCATCAGTGAGTCGAGGTTCGGGGGCTACACCTTC.

The V and J genes are TRBV14 and TRBJ2-1; no clear D. The CDR3 runs 15 residues. Germline V lookup: CDR1 SGHDN, CDR2 FVKESK. V was clipped by 1 base and J by 6 bases, with 13 bases between them. In DNA form, the CDR3 reads TGTGCCAGCAGCCAAGGAACGAGCCGTCGCAATGAGCAGTTCTTC. Translation gives CASSQGTSRRNEQFF.

This clone was counted once. The chain joins TRBV18 to TRBJ2-1; 7 bases agree with TRBD1. Germline trimming cut 4 bases from V and 7 bases from J; bases unmatched to any gene: 10. Germline CDR1 reads KGHSH; CDR2 reads LQKENI. The CDR3 loop spans 15 amino acids. The chain's CDR3 is CASSRQLGQVNEQFF. In DNA form, the CDR3 reads TGTGCCAGCTCACGCCAACTTGGACAGGTAAATGAGCAGTTCTTC. Full variable domain (rest looked up from reference TRBV18 and TRBJ2-1): NAGVMQNPRHLVRRRGQEARLRCSPMKGHSHVYWYRQLPEEGLKFMVYLQKENIIDESGMPKERFSAEFPKEGPSILRIQQVVRGDSAAYFCASSRQLGQVNEQFFGPGTRLTVL.

A single count supports this clone. The V gene is TRBV30, the J gene TRBJ2-1, with 9 bases lining up with TRBD1. This CDR3 contains 14 residues. Germline V gives CDR1 GTSNPN, CDR2 SVGIG (reference sequence). V gave up 2 bases and J gave up 5 bases; unmatched junction bases: 4. CDR3 coding DNA: TGTGCCTGGAGTACCCGGGACAGGGACAATGAGCAGTTCTTC. It codes for CAWSTRDRDNEQFF.

This chain joins TRBV4-1 and TRBJ2-5; perhaps TRBD1 as D (6 bases). The J call may be in error: the DNA end matches TRBJ2-7 better. The germline gives CDR1 MGHRA, CDR2 YSYEKL. This CDR3 has 15 amino acids. The CDR3 bases are TGCGCCAGCAGCCCTACCGGGACACCCTCCTACGAGCAGTACTTC. This codes for CASSPTGTPSYEQYF.

The chain has TRBV2 and TRBJ2-2; TRBD1 might be the D (6 bases). Germline V gene lookup returns CDR1 SNHLY and CDR2 FYNNEI. Trimming took 7 bases from V and 3 from J, leaving 12 bases between them. The CDR3 is made up of 14 amino acids. CDR3 nucleotide sequence: TGTGCCAGCAATTACAGGGAACACACCGGGGAGCTGTTTTTT. This encodes CASNYREHTGELFF.

The chain links TRBV6-1 to TRBJ2-6; 7 bases fit TRBD1. Germline CDR1 reads MNHNS; CDR2 reads SASEGT. The CDR3 spans 15 residues. The V and J ends lost 4 bases and 4 bases, in that order; junction bases with no gene match: 4. In DNA, the CDR3 is TGTGCCAGCAGTGGTCTAGGGGGCGGGGCCAACGTCCTGACTTTC. Encoded protein: CASSGLGGGANVLTF.

This chain connects TRBV5-1 to TRBJ1-4, with unresolved D. The CDR3 sequence is 15 residues long. Germline assignment: CDR1 SGHRS and CDR2 YFSETQ. V was pared by 2 bases and J by 7 bases, with 15 bases between. The CDR3 spells CASSFGREPGEKLFF. In DNA, the CDR3 is TGCGCCAGCAGCTTTGGTCGAGAGCCCGGTGAAAAACTGTTTTTT.

This rearrangement joins TRBV30 to TRBJ1-1, with D possibly being TRBD1 (6 bases). Germline values: CDR1 GTSNPN, CDR2 SVGIG (reference sequence). Trimming shortened V by 4 bases and J by 6 bases, and 15 bases separated the two germline ends. The CDR3 contains 13 residues. CDR3 DNA: TGTGCCTGGAACAAGGCAGGGGCCGCTGAAGCTTTCTTT. Amino acids: CAWNKAGAAEAFF.

The chain joins TRBV10-3 to TRBJ1-2; TRBD1 matches 8 bases. Germline CDR1 ENHRY, CDR2 SYGVKD. Unmatched junction bases numbered 11, after V lost 7 bases and J lost 7 bases. The CDR3 extends over 14 amino acids. CDR3 sequence (DNA): TGTGCCATCAAGACGACAGGGGAGATAAGTGGCTACACCTTC. Its protein product is CAIKTTGEISGYTF.

Note on this clone: Other DNA sequences in this specimen translate into the identical CDR3. V is TRBV14 and J is TRBJ1-3; 7 nucleotides agree with TRBD1. This CDR3 is built from 15 residues. Trimming removed 4 bases from V and 0 bases from J; junction bases left unmatched: 3. The V gene's germline CDR1 is SGHDN and CDR2 FVKESK. The CDR3 sequence: CASSPRQGSGNTIYF. CDR3 DNA sequence: TGTGCCAGCAGCCCAAGACAGGGCTCTGGAAACACCATATATTTT. Based on the CDR3 plus reference TRBV14 and TRBJ1-3, the full variable domain is EAGVTQFPSHSVIEKGQTVTLRCDPISGHDNLYWYRRVMGKEIKFLLHFVKESKQDESGMPNNRFLAERTGGTYSTLKVQPAELEDSGVYFCASSPRQGSGNTIYFGEGSWLTVV.

The chain employs TRBV2 and TRBJ2-7; D call uncertain. Germline V lookup: CDR1 SNHLY, CDR2 FYNNEI. Trimming removed 6 bases at V and 0 bases at J, with 12 bases between. CDR3 length: 14 residues. CDR3 in amino acids: CASSDLGVSYEQYF. In nucleotides, the CDR3 is TGTGCCAGCAGCGACCTGGGCGTCTCCTACGAGCAGTACTTC.

This clone has more than one count but fewer than ten. V and J are TRBV2 and TRBJ1-1; maybe TRBD1 (5 bases). The germline V gene has CDR1 SNHLY and CDR2 FYNNEI. Trimming cost V 4 bases and J 7 bases, with 13 bases left between them. This CDR3 region has 13 residues. The CDR3 nucleotides read TGTGCCAGCAGTGTAAAGGCGGGGCTTGAAGCTTTCTTT. Residues: CASSVKAGLEAFF.

This clone was counted a few times. V is TRBV9 and J is TRBJ2-7, with 7 bases identical to TRBD1. V gave up 5 bases and J gave up 0 bases; unmatched junction bases: 11. This CDR3 is built from 16 residues. Germline CDR1 is SGDLS and CDR2 is YYNGEE. This CDR3 reads CASSHTTRDSSYEQYF. The CDR3 coding sequence is TGTGCCAGCAGTCACACGACCCGGGACAGCTCCTACGAGCAGTACTTC.

This chain uses TRBV5-1 with TRBJ2-1; possibly TRBD1 for D (5 bases). This CDR3 has 16 residues. Per the germline V gene, CDR1 is SGHRS and CDR2 is YFSETQ. The germline V and J ends were trimmed by 2 bases and 4 bases, with 16 bases remaining between them. The CDR3 sequence: CASSFQGPIPYNEQFF. The CDR3, as DNA: TGCGCCAGCAGCTTTCAGGGCCCTATCCCATACAATGAGCAGTTCTTC. Drawing the rest from reference TRBV5-1 and TRBJ2-1, the complete variable domain is KAGVTQTPRYLIKTRGQQVTLSCSPISGHRSVSWYQQTPGQGLQFLFEYFSETQRNKGNFPGRFSGRQFSNSRSEMNVSTLELGDSALYLCASSFQGPIPYNEQFFGPGTRLTVL.

The chain carries TRBV5-4 and TRBJ1-2; 8 bases are shared with TRBD1. The CDR3 contains 13 residues. Germline V gene sequence: CDR1 SGHNT, CDR2 YYREEE (reference sequence). V lost 5 bases to trimming and J lost 8 bases; unmatched junction nucleotides: 8. This CDR3 reads CASRPTDRDGYTF. The CDR3 region has the DNA TGTGCCAGCAGACCTACGGACAGGGACGGCTACACCTTC.

The V and J genes are TRBV27 and TRBJ2-3, with 8 bases aligning to TRBD1. The J segment lost 4 bases and the V segment lost 2 bases, leaving 2 bases of the junction unmatched. Germline CDR1 is MNHEY and CDR2 is SMNVEV (reference sequence). The CDR3 consists of 14 residues. In DNA form, the CDR3 reads TGTGCCAGCAGTTTAGGACAGGGCTCAGATACGCAGTATTTT. Translated, it gives CASSLGQGSDTQYF.

This clone has just one count. The gene calls are TRBV25-1 and TRBJ1-2, with 10 nucleotides matching TRBD1. The CDR3 runs to 16 residues. Trimming took 4 bases from V and 4 from J; bases not matched to a gene: 9. CDR1 and CDR2 from the germline V gene are MGHDK and SYGVNS. The CDR3 spells CASSGIRWTGGYGYTF. The CDR3 DNA reads as TGTGCCAGCAGTGGAATACGTTGGACAGGGGGCTATGGCTACACCTTC.

The genes are TRBV6-5 and TRBJ1-2; 9 bases align to TRBD1. The germline V gene has CDR1 MNHEY and CDR2 SVGAGI. V trimming: 4 bases; J trimming: 3 bases; junction bases outside the gene matches: 6. The CDR3 is 15 amino acids. CDR3 sequence (DNA): TGTGCCAGCAGTTCAGGGACAGGGATAGACTATGGCTACACCTTC. This translates into CASSSGTGIDYGYTF.

This chain links TRBV18 with TRBJ2-3, with 9 nucleotides matching TRBD1. The CDR3 runs to 15 residues. With V trimmed by 6 bases and J by 2 bases, 6 bases remained unmatched. The germline CDR1 and CDR2 sequences are KGHSH and LQKENI. The chain's CDR3 is CASSPGQGNTDTQYF. CDR3 in DNA: TGTGCCAGCTCCCCAGGACAGGGGAACACAGATACGCAGTATTTT.

In this sample, this clone turned up a few times. V gene TRBV2 combines with J gene TRBJ1-4; 7 bases align to TRBD1. V trimming: 6 bases; J trimming: 8 bases; junction bases outside the gene matches: 6. The CDR3 loop spans 13 amino acids. Looked up from germline, CDR1 is SNHLY and CDR2 is FYNNEI. CDR3 region: CASRYRGEEKLFF. The CDR3 region has the DNA TGTGCCAGCAGGTACAGGGGCGAAGAAAAACTGTTTTTT. Based on the CDR3 plus reference TRBV2 and TRBJ1-4, the full variable domain is EPEVTQTPSHQVTQMGQEVILRCVPISNHLYFYWYRQILGQKVEFLVSFYNNEISEKSEIFDDQFSVERPDGSNFTLKIRSTKLEDSAMYFCASRYRGEEKLFFGSGTQLSVL.

This clone occurred once. The J gene is TRBJ2-1, the V gene TRBV14; possible D gene TRBD2, 7 bases. Germline V lookup: CDR1 SGHDN, CDR2 FVKESK. There are 13 residues in the CDR3. V lost 4 bases and J lost 8, with 12 bases in between. CDR3 coding DNA: TGTGCCAGCAGCCGAGGGGGGGGCGATGAGCAGTTCTTC. Amino acids: CASSRGGGDEQFF.